The 31 T cell receptor beta chains in this list originate from one sample, sequenced in a study of blood T cell repertoires in COVID-19. Sequenced by immunoSEQ multiplex PCR; TCRdb stores in-frame clones only, minus some. This table has some 210,000 clones, approximately 88% appearing once. Sequencing used peripheral blood. The receptors were sampled from a man aged 60 to 75 who had recovered from COVID-19.

The genes are TRBV30 and TRBJ1-2; a weak D match, TRBD1 (6 bases). The ends were cut back, 5 bases at V and 6 bases at J, with 19 bases in the middle. The CDR3 covers 14 residues. Germline values: CDR1 GTSNPN, CDR2 SVGIG (reference sequence). The CDR3 coding sequence is TGTGCCTGGGGAAGAACCGGGACATCTAATGGCTACACCTTC. Its translation: CAWGRTGTSNGYTF.

This clone was counted a single time. J is TRBJ2-5 and V is TRBV6-5; TRBD2 aligns across 9 bases. The CDR3 sequence is 15 residues long. Trimming took 2 bases from V and 6 from J; bases not matched to a gene: 7. Germline V gene sequence: CDR1 MNHEY, CDR2 SVGAGI. CDR3 DNA sequence: TGTGCCAGCAGTTACGGTAGCGGGAGCTTGAAGACCCAGTACTTC. As protein: CASSYGSGSLKTQYF.

The chain employs TRBV9 and TRBJ1-3, with 9 bases matching TRBD1. Germline trimming cut 4 bases from V and 7 bases from J; bases unmatched to any gene: 6. Germline V gives CDR1 SGDLS, CDR2 YYNGEE. This CDR3 region has 14 residues. The CDR3: CASSPGQGDNTIYF. The DNA of the CDR3 is TGTGCCAGCAGCCCGGGACAGGGAGACAACACCATATATTTT. Complete variable domain (other parts from reference TRBV9 and TRBJ1-3): DSGVTQTPKHLITATGQRVTLRCSPRSGDLSVYWYQQSLDQGLQFLIQYYNGEERAKGNILERFSAQQFPDLHSELNLSSLELGDSALYFCASSPGQGDNTIYFGEGSWLTVV.

The rearrangement links TRBV4-1 to TRBJ1-6, with 11 bases matching TRBD1. From germline, CDR1 is MGHRA and CDR2 YSYEKL. Trimming at V came to 0 bases and at J to 7 bases, leaving 5 bases not matched to a gene. This CDR3 is 17 amino acids long. In DNA form, the CDR3 reads TGCGCCAGCAGCCAAGATGGACAGGGGGCGGTGAATTCACCCCTCCACTTT. This codes for CASSQDGQGAVNSPLHF.

The chain links TRBV18 to TRBJ2-5; a possible D gene is TRBD1 (6 bases). The germline V gene encodes CDR1 KGHSH and CDR2 LQKENI. The V end lost 8 bases, the J end lost 2 bases, and 12 bases lay between the germline ends. The CDR3 runs 13 residues. Written as DNA, the CDR3 is TGTGCCAGCGTGCAGGGGATACAAGAGACCCAGTACTTC. This translates into CASVQGIQETQYF.

V usage is TRBV7-9 and J usage is TRBJ2-7; D not certain. V was clipped by 1 base and J by 4 bases, with 8 bases between them. CDR1 is SEHNR, CDR2 FQNEAQ, per germline (reference sequence). The CDR3 contains 13 residues. The CDR3 DNA reads as TGTGCCAGCAGCTTAGGGCCCTTATACGAGCAGTACTTC. It translates to CASSLGPLYEQYF.

The chain uses TRBV2 and TRBJ1-5, with TRBD1 matching over 11 bases. V lost 5 bases, J lost 7 bases, and 7 bases stayed unmatched. CDR1 and CDR2 from the germline V gene are SNHLY and FYNNEI. CDR3 length: 15 amino acids. CDR3 nucleotides: TGTGCCAGCAGTTGGACAGGGGGCCTCGTACAGCCCCAGCATTTT. Protein sequence: CASSWTGGLVQPQHF.

With respect to this clone: The junction departs from the called germline gene at one end, perhaps through a read error. The gene calls are TRBV12-5 and TRBJ2-4; 8 nucleotides match TRBD1. The CDR3 is made up of 11 amino acids. Germline V gives CDR1 LGHNT, CDR2 FRNRAP. For the CDR3, the DNA is TGTGCTAGTGGTTTCGGGCGACAGGGGAGCTTC. It encodes CASGFGRQGSF. The variable domain in full, with the rest retrieved from reference TRBV12-5 and TRBJ2-4, is DARVTQTPRHKVTEMGQEVTMRCQPILGHNTVFWYRQTMMQGLELLAYFRNRAPLDDSGMPKDRFSAEMPDATLATLKIQPSEPRDSAVYFCASGFGRQGSFGAGTRLSVL.

The chain couples TRBV6-6 to TRBJ2-3, with 12 positions matching TRBD2. V lost 6 bases to trimming and J lost 5 bases; unmatched junction nucleotides: 6. The CDR3 loop spans 15 amino acids. Germline V gives CDR1 MNHNY, CDR2 SVGAGI (reference sequence). CDR3 loop: CASSLLAGGIDTQYF. The CDR3 DNA reads as TGTGCCAGCAGCCTACTAGCGGGAGGTATAGATACGCAGTATTTT.

V is TRBV5-1 and J is TRBJ2-7; D perhaps matches TRBD2 (5 bases). The germline V and J ends were trimmed by 0 bases and 5 bases, with 15 bases remaining between them. The CDR3 is 15 amino acids. Per the germline V gene, CDR1 is SGHRS and CDR2 is YFSETQ. The CDR3 protein is CASSLAPGEVDEQYF. Written as DNA, the CDR3 is TGCGCCAGCAGCTTGGCCCCCGGGGAAGTCGACGAGCAGTACTTC.

The rearrangement joins TRBV12-3 or TRBV12-4 to TRBJ2-5; possibly TRBD1 for D (6 bases). CDR3 length: 13 residues. The V and J ends lost 2 bases and 5 bases respectively, with 9 bases between them. In DNA form, the CDR3 reads TGTGCCAGCAGTTTAACAGGGCGGGAGACCCAGTACTTC. It encodes CASSLTGRETQYF.

The CDR3 is CASSLDRSTEAFF. The CDR3 region has the DNA TGTGCCAGCAGCTTAGACCGGAGCACTGAAGCTTTCTTT. This rearrangement joins TRBV11-2 to TRBJ1-1; D uncertain. The V end was cut by 0 bases, the J end by 4 bases, with 6 bases between. Per the germline V gene, CDR1 is SGHAT and CDR2 is FQNNGV. The CDR3 covers 13 residues.

This CDR3 reads CASSLGGGAETQYF. CDR3 nucleotide sequence: TGTGCCAGCAGCTTAGGAGGAGGGGCGGAGACCCAGTACTTC. The chain couples TRBV11-2 to TRBJ2-5; the D gene is possibly TRBD2 (6 bases). The CDR3 extends over 14 amino acids. Deletions cut 1 base from V and 5 bases from J, with 11 bases between. Germline V lookup: CDR1 SGHAT, CDR2 FQNNGV.

V gene TRBV5-1 combines with J gene TRBJ2-7, with D possibly being TRBD1 (5 bases). Trimming took 0 bases from V and 4 from J, leaving 17 bases between them. CDR3 length equals 16 residues. Germline CDR1 reads SGHRS; CDR2 reads YFSETQ. The CDR3 region has the DNA TGCGCCAGCAGCTTGGTAGGGCAGGGTCGAGTGTACGAGCAGTACTTC. Translated, it gives CASSLVGQGRVYEQYF.

This chain joins TRBV19 and TRBJ1-2, with D uncertain. Trimming took 6 bases from V and 4 from J, leaving 6 bases between them. CDR3 length: 11 residues. Per germline, CDR1 LNHDA and CDR2 SQIVND (reference sequence). CDR3 in DNA: TGTGCCAGTAGCCGAGGCTATGGCTACACCTTC. Its protein product is CASSRGYGYTF.

CDR3 sequence: CASTSRGGEAGELFF. CDR3 sequence (DNA): TGTGCCAGCACCTCCCGTGGAGGGGAGGCCGGGGAGCTGTTTTTT. This chain uses TRBV7-9 with TRBJ2-2, with D perhaps TRBD2 (6 bases). Germline CDR1 SEHNR, CDR2 FQNEAQ (reference sequence). CDR3 length: 15 residues. V was cut by 7 bases and J by 6 bases, with 18 bases left in between.

This rearrangement joins TRBV6-5 to TRBJ1-1, with TRBD1 identical over 11 bases. The J segment lost 7 bases and the V segment lost 4 bases, leaving 8 bases of the junction unmatched. The CDR3 is 15 residues long. The germline CDR1 and CDR2 sequences are MNHEY and SVGAGI. CDR3 in amino acids: CASSSWTGGEIEAFF. CDR3 nucleotides: TGTGCCAGCAGTTCTTGGACAGGGGGCGAAATTGAAGCTTTCTTT.

This chain uses TRBV4-3 with TRBJ2-1, with D tentatively TRBD2 (5 bases). This CDR3 contains 15 residues. CDR1 and CDR2 from the germline V gene are LGHNA and YSLEER. V was trimmed by 1 base and J by 7 bases, leaving 14 bases between them. CDR3 bases: TGCGCCAGCAGCCAAGGAGGAGGCAACTGGAATGAGCAGTTCTTC. This encodes CASSQGGGNWNEQFF.

The rearrangement links TRBV6-5 to TRBJ1-1; tentatively, D is TRBD1 (6 bases). The V gene lost 2 bases and the J gene lost 1 base, with 11 bases spanning the gap. This CDR3 has 15 residues. CDR1 and CDR2 from the germline V gene are MNHEY and SVGAGI. The CDR3 DNA is TGTGCCAGCAGTTACCGAGCACAGGGGAACACTGAAGCTTTCTTT. Its protein is CASSYRAQGNTEAFF.

A word on this clone: This sample also contains other DNA sequences that code for the same CDR3. The J gene is TRBJ2-1, the V gene TRBV4-1; 9 bases map to TRBD2. The germline V gene encodes CDR1 MGHRA and CDR2 YSYEKL. This CDR3 is 15 amino acids long. Trimming cost V 1 base and J 7 bases; bases outside gene matches: 5. CDR3 in DNA: TGCGCCAGCAGCCAAGGGCGTCTAGCGGGGAATGAGCAGTTCTTC. Translation: CASSQGRLAGNEQFF.

CDR3 sequence (DNA): TGTGCCAGCAGCCAGCCGGGACAGGGGGCTCTAGATGAGCAGTTCTTC. Protein: CASSQPGQGALDEQFF. This chain joins TRBV3-1 (or the pseudogene TRBV3-2) and TRBJ2-1; TRBD1 agrees at 12 bases. The V gene end was trimmed by 3 bases and the J gene end by 8 bases; junction bases not matched to a gene: 8. Germline V gives CDR1 LGHDT, CDR2 YNNKEL (reference sequence). The CDR3 runs 16 residues.

The chain employs TRBV19 and TRBJ2-7, with TRBD1 matching over 11 bases. The CDR3 is 15 residues long. Germline V lookup: CDR1 LNHDA, CDR2 SQIVND (reference sequence). The trim removed 5 bases at V and 4 bases at J, leaving 7 bases unmatched. The CDR3 DNA sequence: TGTGCCAGTAGTTCACCGGGACAGGGGGGTTACGAGCAGTACTTC. Protein product: CASSSPGQGGYEQYF.

The chain couples TRBV6-5 to TRBJ1-1, with unresolved D. V lost 2 bases, J lost 1 base, and 14 bases lay in between. The CDR3 is made up of 16 amino acids. Germline CDR1 is MNHEY and CDR2 is SVGAGI. DNA of the CDR3: TGTGCCAGCAGTTACACGGTAGTAGCGACGAACACTGAAGCTTTCTTT. Translated: CASSYTVVATNTEAFF.

This clone appeared a single time. Here the CDR3 DNA reads TGTGCCACCACTAGCGGGAGTCGTAGCCGAGCAGATACGCAGTATTTT. Amino acids: CATTSGSRSRADTQYF. The chain links TRBV4-2 to TRBJ2-3, with TRBD2 identical over 11 bases. Germline-derived CDR1 and CDR2 are LGHNA and YNFKEQ. The length of the CDR3 is 16 residues. V trimming: 10 bases; J trimming: 4 bases; junction bases outside the gene matches: 13.

This chain uses TRBV9 with TRBJ2-2; 8 positions agree with TRBD1. Germline assignment: CDR1 SGDLS and CDR2 YYNGEE. The length of the CDR3 is 14 residues. Unmatched junction bases numbered 10, after V lost 6 bases and J lost 9 bases. The CDR3 nucleotides read TGTGCCAGCAATCGAGTGACAGGGGACCGGGAGCTGTTTTTT. Protein: CASNRVTGDRELFF.

The chain recombines TRBV19 with TRBJ2-1; a possible D gene is TRBD2 (6 bases). The CDR3 covers 13 residues. CDR1 and CDR2 (germline): LNHDA, SQIVND (reference sequence). The ends were cut back, 5 bases at V and 9 bases at J, with 14 bases in the middle. CDR3 in amino acids: CASSDTAGREQFF. The CDR3 coding sequence is TGTGCCAGTAGTGATACGGCGGGGCGTGAGCAGTTCTTC.

The rearrangement joins TRBV2 to TRBJ2-7; maybe TRBD2 (7 bases). This CDR3 is 14 amino acids long. CDR1 and CDR2 from the germline V gene are SNHLY and FYNNEI. V dropped 6 bases and J dropped 1 base, with 13 bases sitting between them. Here the CDR3 reads CASRRGLGSYEQYF. CDR3 nucleotides: TGTGCCAGCAGGCGGGGGCTCGGGTCCTACGAGCAGTACTTC.

This clone was recorded once. For the CDR3, the DNA is TGTGCCAGCAGCCTCACCGGACAGGCGAACACTGAAGCTTTCTTT. Encoded protein: CASSLTGQANTEAFF. This rearrangement joins TRBV27 to TRBJ1-1, with 7 bases fitting TRBD1. The CDR3 has 15 residues. The V gene end was trimmed by 6 bases and the J gene end by 1 base; junction bases not matched to a gene: 8. Germline V gene lookup returns CDR1 MNHEY and CDR2 SMNVEV (reference sequence).

The chain recombines TRBV4-3 with TRBJ2-6; 7 bases agree with TRBD1. In germline, CDR1 is LGHNA, CDR2 YSLEER. The CDR3 has 16 amino acids. Germline trimming cut 5 bases from V and 1 base from J; bases unmatched to any gene: 5. As DNA, the CDR3 is TGCGCCAGCAGCTACAGGGGCAATTCTGGGGCCAACGTCCTGACTTTC. It codes for CASSYRGNSGANVLTF.

The chain carries TRBV10-1 and TRBJ1-1; TRBD1 matches at 8 bases. Losses at the gene ends were 7 bases for V and 1 base for J; bases not matched to a gene: 11. CDR3 length equals 16 residues. Germline V lookup: CDR1 WNHNN, CDR2 SYGVQD (reference sequence). The CDR3, as DNA: TGCGCCAGCATTCGGGGACCGACAGGGGAGAACACTGAAGCTTTCTTT. Protein sequence: CASIRGPTGENTEAFF.

This chain joins TRBV6-6 and TRBJ1-5; perhaps TRBD1 as D (6 bases). This CDR3 is built from 16 residues. Trimming pared 5 bases from V and 2 bases from J, leaving 16 bases between. The V gene's germline CDR1 is MNHNY and CDR2 SVGAGI (reference sequence). The CDR3 here is CASSPRGGEGNQPQHF. CDR3 coding DNA: TGTGCCAGCAGTCCCCGAGGGGGGGAGGGCAATCAGCCCCAGCATTTT.